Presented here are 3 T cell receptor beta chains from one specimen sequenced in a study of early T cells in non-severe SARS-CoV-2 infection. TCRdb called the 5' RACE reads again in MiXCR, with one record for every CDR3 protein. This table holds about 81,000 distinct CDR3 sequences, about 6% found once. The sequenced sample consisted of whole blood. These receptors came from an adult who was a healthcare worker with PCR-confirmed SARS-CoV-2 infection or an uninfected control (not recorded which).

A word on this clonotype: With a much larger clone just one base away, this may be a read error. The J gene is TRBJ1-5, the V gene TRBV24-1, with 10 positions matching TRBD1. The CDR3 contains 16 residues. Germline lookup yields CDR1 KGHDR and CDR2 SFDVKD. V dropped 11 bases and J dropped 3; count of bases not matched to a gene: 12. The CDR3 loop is CAISTRDRGDNQPQHF. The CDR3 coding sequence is TGTGCCATCAGCACGCGGGACAGGGGCGACAATCAGCCCCAGCATTTT.

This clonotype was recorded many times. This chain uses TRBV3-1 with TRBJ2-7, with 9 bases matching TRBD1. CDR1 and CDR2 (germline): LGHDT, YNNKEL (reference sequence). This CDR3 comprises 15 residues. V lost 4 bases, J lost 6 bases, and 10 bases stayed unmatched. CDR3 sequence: CASSPRGTGFGEQYF. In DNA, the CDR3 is TGTGCCAGCAGCCCCAGAGGGACAGGGTTTGGCGAGCAGTACTTC.

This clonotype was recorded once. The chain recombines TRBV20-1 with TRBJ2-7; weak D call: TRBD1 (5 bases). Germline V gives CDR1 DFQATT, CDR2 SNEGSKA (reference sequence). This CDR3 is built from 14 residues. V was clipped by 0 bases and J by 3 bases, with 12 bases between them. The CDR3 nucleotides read TGCAGTGCTAGAGATCGAAGACAGAACTACGAGCAGTACTTC. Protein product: CSARDRRQNYEQYF.